This entry describes one T cell receptor (beta chain). Its antigen is not identified. This entry is derived from a study of CD8 T cells in Susac syndrome. The study's findings and limits: That the number of individuals in its TCR sequencing and HLA analysis was relatively small was acknowledged by the study.

Trimming stripped 4 bases from V and 4 bases from J, with 14 bases between. Germline values: CDR1 GTSNPN, CDR2 SVGIG (reference sequence). This CDR3 is 14 amino acids long. Reverse transcription used roughly 0.45 to 1 ug RNA and random hexamers. Amplification of TCR beta CDR3 across 54 Vbeta and 13 Jbeta was performed with immunoSEQ multiplex PCR. Each CDR3 protein is one row after TCRdb ran MiXCR on the immunoSEQ multiplex PCR reads. The top ten hold roughly 0.5% of the sample, which has around 130,000 distinct CDR3 sequences, around 85% seen once. CD8+ and CD4+ T cells taken from blood had their TCR beta sequenced. The patients serving as multiple sclerosis controls were treatment-naive. They had stable or active relapsing-remitting disease and fulfilled revised McDonald criteria.

The source of this sequence is a human donor with multiple sclerosis. The chain couples TRBV30 to TRBJ2-1; TRBD1 might be the D (7 bases). The material sequenced was CD8+ T cells from PBMCs. The CDR3 sequence is CAWNEGAGYNEQFF. The CDR3 DNA follows: TGTGCCTGGAACGAGGGGGCGGGGTACAATGAGCAGTTCTTC. The full variable domain, rest sourced from reference TRBV30 and TRBJ2-1, is SQTIHQWPATLVQPVGSPLSLECTVEGTSNPNLYWYRQAAGRGLQLLFYSVGIGQISSEVPQNLSASRPQDRQFILSSKKLLLSDSGFYLCAWNEGAGYNEQFFGPGTRLTVL.